These T cell receptor beta chains were read from a single sample in a study of response to subunit inactivated influenza vaccine. TCRdb reprocessed the RT-PCR reads via MiXCR and lists one record per CDR3 protein. The sample includes under 550,000 distinct CDR3 sequences, around 8% seen only once; the top ten take about an eighth. The sample here was PBMCs from blood, taken about 24 months after vaccination. The receptor source for this set is a man between 50 and 75 years old who received an inactivated influenza vaccine. The CDR3 runs from the conserved cysteine through the conserved F or W. D genes are given only for firm matches. Clone size, where shown, is once, few, many, or a class for clones that have expanded.

CDR3 protein: CASSFLGIPGELFF
CDR3 DNA: TGTGCCAGCAGTTTCCTAGGGATCCCCGGGGAGCTGTTTTTT
V gene: TRBV7-2
J gene: TRBJ2-2
CDR3 length: 14
clone size: .
D gene: .

CDR3 protein: CASSLAGQGIYEQYF
CDR3 DNA: TGTGCCAGCAGTTTAGCGGGACAGGGGATATACGAGCAGTACTTC
V gene: TRBV28
J gene: TRBJ2-7
CDR3 length: 15
clone size: few
D gene: TRBD1

CDR3 protein: CASSFAQGGEQYF
CDR3 DNA: TGTGCCAGCAGTTTCGCCCAGGGGGGCGAGCAGTACTTC
V gene: TRBV12-3/TRBV12-4
J gene: TRBJ2-7
CDR3 length: 13
clone size: many
D gene: .

CDR3 protein: CATSRETGRDEQFF
CDR3 DNA: TGTGCCACCAGCAGAGAAACAGGGCGGGATGAGCAGTTCTTC
V gene: TRBV15
J gene: TRBJ2-1
CDR3 length: 14
clone size: few
D gene: .

CDR3 protein: CASSQDLVVTVDSSYEQYF
CDR3 DNA: TGCGCCAGCAGCCAAGATCTAGTAGTAACCGTAGACAGCTCCTACGAGCAGTACTTC
V gene: TRBV4-3
J gene: TRBJ2-7
CDR3 length: 19
clone size: few
D gene: .

CDR3 protein: CSARDLTGGAYNEQFF
CDR3 DNA: TGCAGTGCTAGAGATCTTACCGGGGGGGCCTACAATGAGCAGTTCTTC
V gene: TRBV20-1
J gene: TRBJ2-1
CDR3 length: 16
clone size: few
D gene: TRBD2

CDR3 protein: CASSLGPEQFF
CDR3 DNA: TGCGCCAGCAGCTTAGGGCCTGAGCAGTTCTTC
V gene: TRBV5-1
J gene: TRBJ2-1
CDR3 length: 11
clone size: many
D gene: .

CDR3 protein: CASSLLAGYTDTQYF
CDR3 DNA: TGTGCCAGCAGCTTATTAGCGGGGTACACAGATACGCAGTATTTT
V gene: TRBV11-2
J gene: TRBJ2-3
CDR3 length: 15
clone size: many
D gene: TRBD2

CDR3 protein: CATSRDPYEQYF
CDR3 DNA: TGTGCCACCAGCAGAGATCCGTACGAGCAGTACTTC
V gene: TRBV15
J gene: TRBJ2-7
CDR3 length: 12
clone size: .
D gene: .

CDR3 protein: CASSEFGLAGGTGELFF
CDR3 DNA: TGCGCCAGCAGTGAGTTTGGACTAGCGGGGGGCACCGGGGAGCTGTTTTTT
V gene: TRBV10-1
J gene: TRBJ2-2
CDR3 length: 17
clone size: few
D gene: TRBD2

CDR3 protein: CSAIKGEVVWAYGYTF
CDR3 DNA: TGCAGTGCCATTAAGGGGGAGGTTGTGTGGGCCTATGGCTACACCTTC
V gene: TRBV20-1
J gene: TRBJ1-2
CDR3 length: 16
clone size: .
D gene: .

CDR3 protein: CASSQDRAGGIGGQYF
CDR3 DNA: TGTGCCAGCAGCCAAGATCGGGCAGGGGGCATTGGAGGGCAGTACTTC
V gene: TRBV4-2
J gene: TRBJ2-7
CDR3 length: 16
clone size: .
D gene: TRBD1

CDR3 protein: CAISGRERYEQYF
CDR3 DNA: TGTGCCATCAGTGGACGGGAGAGATACGAGCAGTACTTC
V gene: TRBV10-3
J gene: TRBJ2-7
CDR3 length: 13
clone size: many
D gene: .

CDR3 protein: CASSLVKNTEAFF
CDR3 DNA: TGTGCCAGCAGCTTAGTCAAGAACACTGAAGCTTTCTTT
V gene: TRBV7-8
J gene: TRBJ1-1
CDR3 length: 13
clone size: many
D gene: .

CDR3 protein: CASSPVTGFEEKLFF
CDR3 DNA: TGTGCCAGCAGCCCGGTGACAGGGTTTGAAGAAAAACTGTTTTTT
V gene: TRBV28
J gene: TRBJ1-4
CDR3 length: 15
clone size: many
D gene: TRBD1

CDR3 protein: CASSFQGKGSPLHF
CDR3 DNA: TGTGCCAGCAGTTTCCAGGGTAAGGGTTCACCCCTCCACTTT
V gene: TRBV12-3/TRBV12-4
J gene: TRBJ1-6
CDR3 length: 14
clone size: many
D gene: .

CDR3 protein: CASSRALGTEVGGTEAFF
CDR3 DNA: TGCGCCAGCAGCCGCGCCCTAGGCACAGAAGTAGGTGGCACTGAAGCTTTCTTT
V gene: TRBV4-3
J gene: TRBJ1-1
CDR3 length: 18
clone size: few
D gene: .

CDR3 protein: CASRLGQGSTDTQYF
CDR3 DNA: TGTGCCAGCAGATTGGGACAGGGAAGCACAGATACGCAGTATTTT
V gene: TRBV12-3/TRBV12-4
J gene: TRBJ2-3
CDR3 length: 15
clone size: many
D gene: TRBD1

CDR3 protein: CASSGDREQFF
CDR3 DNA: TGTGCCAGCAGTGGGGATCGAGAGCAGTTCTTC
V gene: TRBV2
J gene: TRBJ2-1
CDR3 length: 11
clone size: few
D gene: .

CDR3 protein: CSARRATEVQETQYF
CDR3 DNA: TGCAGTGCTAGGCGGGCTACGGAAGTCCAAGAGACCCAGTACTTC
V gene: TRBV20-1
J gene: TRBJ2-5
CDR3 length: 15
clone size: few
D gene: .

CDR3 protein: CASSPPTGAGGGTNEKLFF
CDR3 DNA: TGTGCCAGCTCACCACCCACGGGGGCCGGTGGCGGGACTAATGAAAAACTGTTTTTT
V gene: TRBV18
J gene: TRBJ1-4
CDR3 length: 19
clone size: .
D gene: .

CDR3 protein: CASRLQGGTYEQYF
CDR3 DNA: TGCGCCAGCAGGCTTCAGGGCGGCACCTACGAGCAGTACTTC
V gene: TRBV23-1
J gene: TRBJ2-7
CDR3 length: 14
clone size: .
D gene: .

CDR3 protein: CATKNMNTEAFF
CDR3 DNA: TGTGCCACCAAGAACATGAACACTGAAGCTTTCTTT
V gene: TRBV10-3
J gene: TRBJ1-1
CDR3 length: 12
clone size: few
D gene: .

CDR3 protein: CASSAGTSGTQETQYF
CDR3 DNA: TGTGCCAGCAGCGCAGGGACTAGCGGGACCCAAGAGACCCAGTACTTC
V gene: TRBV9
J gene: TRBJ2-5
CDR3 length: 16
clone size: few
D gene: TRBD2

CDR3 protein: CASRSGLARPEQFF
CDR3 DNA: TGTGCCAGCAGATCGGGACTAGCAAGGCCTGAGCAGTTCTTC
V gene: TRBV12-3/TRBV12-4
J gene: TRBJ2-1
CDR3 length: 14
clone size: many
D gene: TRBD2

CDR3 protein: CASSPTPGGSEQFF
CDR3 DNA: TGTGCCAGCAGCCCCACACCGGGGGGCAGTGAGCAGTTCTTC
V gene: TRBV5-5
J gene: TRBJ2-1
CDR3 length: 14
clone size: .
D gene: .

CDR3 protein: CATSSGPGGQPQHF
CDR3 DNA: TGTGCCACCAGCAGCGGACCCGGGGGTCAGCCCCAGCATTTT
V gene: TRBV15
J gene: TRBJ1-5
CDR3 length: 14
clone size: few
D gene: .

CDR3 protein: CSVTISGNTGELFF
CDR3 DNA: TGCAGCGTGACGATTAGCGGAAACACCGGGGAGCTGTTTTTT
V gene: TRBV29-1
J gene: TRBJ2-2
CDR3 length: 14
clone size: few
D gene: .